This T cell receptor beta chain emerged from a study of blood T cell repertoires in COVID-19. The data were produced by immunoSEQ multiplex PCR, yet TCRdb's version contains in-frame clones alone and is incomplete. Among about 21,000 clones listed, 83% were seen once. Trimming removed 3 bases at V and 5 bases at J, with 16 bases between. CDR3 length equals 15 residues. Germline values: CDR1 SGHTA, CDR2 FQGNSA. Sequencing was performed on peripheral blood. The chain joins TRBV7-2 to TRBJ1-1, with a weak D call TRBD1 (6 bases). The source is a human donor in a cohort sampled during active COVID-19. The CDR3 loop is CASSFTGLGATEAFF. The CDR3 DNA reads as TGTGCCAGCAGCTTTACAGGGTTGGGTGCGACTGAAGCTTTCTTT.